The 32 T cell receptor beta chains in this list originate from one sample, sequenced in a study of post-analysis software for immune sequencing data. Study-level results: Compared with controls, patients had more of 4 or 5 TRBV segments, including TRBV5-6, TRBV5-1 and TRBV20-1.

The library was made from cDNA and included unique molecular identifiers. TCRdb independently ran MiXCR on the PCR reads; one entry per CDR3 protein. The top ten clones hold 11% of a sample with approximately 690,000 distinct CDR3 sequences, approximately 59% of them seen once. For these receptors, no antigen is known. The sequenced sample consisted of blood. The receptors come from a girl aged 2 to 9 with multiple sclerosis.

The V and J genes are TRBV15 and TRBJ2-1; 8 nucleotides align to TRBD2. This CDR3 comprises 15 residues. Germline CDR1 is LNHNV and CDR2 is YYDKDF (reference sequence). Germline trimming cut 6 bases from V and 0 bases from J; bases unmatched to any gene: 4. CDR3 DNA: TGTGCCACCAGGGAGAGCGGGAGCTCCTACAATGAGCAGTTCTTC. Translation: CATRESGSSYNEQFF.

The chain employs TRBV11-2 and TRBJ2-7, with D tentatively TRBD1 (5 bases). This CDR3 spans 13 amino acids. With 3 bases removed from V and 10 bases from J, the gap between germline ends came to 16 bases. CDR1 SGHAT and CDR2 FQNNGV come from the germline V gene. The CDR3 nucleotides are TGTGCCAGCAGCTTGCCAGGGTGGAAGCCCCAGTACTTC. This encodes CASSLPGWKPQYF.

The chain carries TRBV12-3 or TRBV12-4 and TRBJ1-2; D ambiguous. The CDR3 consists of 13 residues. Trimming pared 1 base from V and 6 bases from J, leaving 9 bases between. CDR3 protein: CASSLVSYDGYTF. CDR3 DNA: TGTGCCAGCAGTTTAGTTAGCTACGATGGCTACACCTTC.

This clonotype came up a few times. The chain combines TRBV4-2 with TRBJ2-3; 9 bases fit TRBD1. With V trimmed by 3 bases and J by 5 bases, 15 bases remained unmatched. The germline V gene encodes CDR1 LGHNA and CDR2 YNFKEQ. The CDR3 has 18 amino acids. The CDR3 protein is CASSQAARGTGRKDTQYF. The CDR3 DNA sequence: TGTGCCAGCAGCCAGGCGGCCCGCGGGACAGGGAGGAAAGATACGCAGTATTTT.

The CDR3 bases are TGTGCCAGCAGCTTAGCGGACGGTAACTATGGCTACACCTTC. Amino acids: CASSLADGNYGYTF. The rearrangement uses TRBV7-9 and TRBJ1-2; D not resolved. CDR3 length: 14 amino acids. CDR1 and CDR2 (germline): SEHNR, FQNEAQ (reference sequence). Between the trimmed V and J ends, which lost 0 bases and 1 base, there was a span of 6 bases.

The V and J genes are TRBV10-2 and TRBJ2-1; TRBD2 aligns across 9 bases. Germline assignment: CDR1 WSHSY and CDR2 SAAADI. This CDR3 is 14 amino acids long. J gave up 12 bases and V 8 bases, and 14 bases lay outside the gene matches. DNA of the CDR3: TGCGCCAGCGAAATAGCGGGAGTCAGGGGGGGGCAGTTCTTC. Protein: CASEIAGVRGGQFF.

This clonotype has only a few counts. This sequence joins TRBV5-1 and TRBJ2-3, with D hard to call. Trimming left V 0 bases short and J 3 bases short, with 8 bases between. The CDR3 has 14 residues. The germline V gene encodes CDR1 SGHRS and CDR2 YFSETQ. CDR3: CASSLASETDTQYF. Here the CDR3 DNA reads TGCGCCAGCAGCTTGGCTTCCGAAACAGATACGCAGTATTTT.

This clonotype was counted only a few times. CDR3 protein: CASGNQPQHF. In DNA form, the CDR3 reads TGTGCCAGCGGGAATCAGCCCCAGCATTTT. The chain employs TRBV28 and TRBJ1-5; D gene ambiguous. CDR1 is MDHEN and CDR2 is SYDVKM in the germline V gene. Trimming removed 8 bases from V and 4 bases from J, with 3 bases in between. The CDR3 is made up of 10 amino acids.

On this clonotype itself: The junction departs from germline at one end; a sequencing error may be responsible. J is TRBJ1-1 and V is TRBV5-1; a weak D match, TRBD1 (5 bases). Germline CDR1 and CDR2: SGHRS and YFSETQ. The length of the CDR3 is 14 residues. As DNA, the CDR3 is TGCGCCAGCAGCTGGGGACTTACGAACACTGAAACTTTCTTT. It translates to CASSWGLTNTETFF. The full variable domain, in which reference TRBV5-1 and TRBJ1-1 provide the parts outside the CDR3, is KAGVTQTPRYLIKTRGQQVTLSCSPISGHRSVSWYQQTPGQGLQFLFEYFSETQRNKGNFPGRFSGRQFSNSRSEMNVSTLELGDSALYLCASSWGLTNTETFFGQGTRLTVV.

DNA of the CDR3: TGCGCCAGCAGCCAAGTAGAGACACCGCTTCAGCCCCAGCATTTT. Amino acids: CASSQVETPLQPQHF. The rearrangement joins TRBV4-1 to TRBJ1-5, with D unresolved. This CDR3 has 15 residues. Germline-derived CDR1 and CDR2 are MGHRA and YSYEKL. V was cut by 1 base and J by 6 bases, with 13 bases left in between.

J is TRBJ2-1 and V is TRBV4-2, with 10 bases that match TRBD2. V lost 3 bases and J lost 9; bases outside the gene matches: 5. Looked up from germline, CDR1 is LGHNA and CDR2 is YNFKEQ. The CDR3 runs to 14 residues. The CDR3 here is CASSQASGGGEQFF. CDR3 bases: TGTGCCAGCAGCCAGGCTAGCGGGGGCGGTGAGCAGTTCTTC.

This chain connects TRBV18 to TRBJ2-7; no definite D call. The CDR3 contains 15 residues. The ends were cut back, 2 bases at V and 5 bases at J, with 16 bases in the middle. Germline CDR1 reads KGHSH; CDR2 reads LQKENI. The CDR3 DNA is TGTGCCAGCTCACCATGGGCGCCCCCCCGAGACGAGCAGTACTTC. Amino acid sequence: CASSPWAPPRDEQYF.

The chain joins TRBV4-2 to TRBJ2-6; unclear D gene. With 4 bases removed from V and 2 bases from J, the gap between germline ends came to 15 bases. The germline V gene has CDR1 LGHNA and CDR2 YNFKEQ. The CDR3 totals 17 residues. In DNA form, the CDR3 reads TGTGCCAGCAGCCCACGGCTGGGAACAACTGGGGCCAACGTCCTGACTTTC. This sequence encodes CASSPRLGTTGANVLTF.

This sequence joins TRBV29-1 and TRBJ2-3; D gene unclear. V dropped 7 bases and J dropped 9 bases, with 14 bases sitting between them. This CDR3 has 11 amino acids. Germline V gene lookup returns CDR1 SQVTM and CDR2 ANQGSEA. This CDR3 is CSGSDGSTQYF. DNA for the CDR3: TGCAGCGGGTCGGACGGGTCGACGCAGTATTTT.

The V call is TRBV20-1, the J call TRBJ2-7; 12 bases map to TRBD2. This CDR3 has 16 amino acids. Per the germline V gene, CDR1 is DFQATT and CDR2 is SNEGSKA (reference sequence). After removal of 5 bases from V and 6 bases from J, the junction contained 14 bases not matched to a gene. The CDR3 spells CSASALAGGPQGEQYF. Here the CDR3 DNA reads TGCAGTGCTTCTGCTCTAGCGGGAGGGCCGCAAGGCGAGCAGTACTTC.

The CDR3 here is CAISEGPQDTKGTYEQYF. The CDR3 nucleotides read TGTGCCATCAGTGAAGGCCCCCAGGACACCAAGGGGACCTACGAGCAGTACTTC. The chain joins TRBV10-3 to TRBJ2-7; D possibly corresponds to TRBD1 (5 bases). Germline V CDR1 and CDR2: ENHRY, SYGVKD. The CDR3 length is 18 residues. V lost 3 bases, J lost 2 bases, and 23 bases lay in between.

J is TRBJ2-3 and V is TRBV12-3 or TRBV12-4; D is undetermined. V lost 2 bases to trimming and J lost 2 bases, with 14 bases between them. The CDR3 loop spans 16 amino acids. CDR3 protein: CASSLQVTDSTDTQYF. The CDR3 nucleotides read TGTGCCAGCAGTTTACAGGTCACCGATTCCACAGATACGCAGTATTTT.

In this sample, this clonotype turned up a few times. The chain employs TRBV10-3 and TRBJ2-3; 8 nucleotides line up with TRBD1. This CDR3 is 15 amino acids long. Germline assignment: CDR1 ENHRY and CDR2 SYGVKD. The junction had 7 bases not matched to a gene; V was cut back by 5 bases and J by 3 bases. CDR3 protein: CAISSGQGDTDTQYF. CDR3 bases: TGTGCCATCAGTTCCGGACAGGGTGATACAGATACGCAGTATTTT.

The CDR3 reads CSAPGQGAETQYF. CDR3 DNA sequence: TGCAGTGCGCCGGGACAGGGAGCAGAGACCCAGTACTTC. The chain recombines TRBV20-1 with TRBJ2-5, with 9 bases fitting TRBD1. Germline V CDR1 and CDR2: DFQATT, SNEGSKA (reference sequence). The CDR3 is 13 amino acids. With 6 bases clipped from V and 4 bases from J, the junction kept 6 bases outside the gene matches.

This clonotype has only a few counts. The J gene is TRBJ2-1, the V gene TRBV4-2, with D possibly being TRBD2 (5 bases). The V and J ends lost 2 bases and 5 bases respectively, with 13 bases between them. Germline V gene lookup returns CDR1 LGHNA and CDR2 YNFKEQ. The CDR3 covers 15 residues. The CDR3 region has the DNA TGTGCCAGCAGCCAACCTTCCCACGGGAACAATGAGCAGTTCTTC. This codes for CASSQPSHGNNEQFF.

This clonotype was counted only a few times. This rearrangement joins TRBV12-3 or TRBV12-4 to TRBJ1-1; tentative D call: TRBD1 (6 bases). Trimming removed 4 bases at V and 0 bases at J, with 12 bases between. The length of the CDR3 is 15 residues. Written as DNA, the CDR3 is TGTGCCAGCAGTTCCTGGACAGACTTGAACACTGAAGCTTTCTTT. Its translation is CASSSWTDLNTEAFF.

The chain is built from TRBV2 and TRBJ2-7, with 7 bases identical to TRBD1. CDR1 is SNHLY and CDR2 is FYNNEI in the germline V gene. The V segment lost 7 bases and the J segment 3 bases; nucleotides outside the gene matches: 9. This CDR3 spans 14 amino acids. The CDR3 reads CASNTERQGYEQYF. DNA of the CDR3: TGTGCCAGCAATACCGAACGACAGGGCTACGAGCAGTACTTC.

The chain couples TRBV5-1 to TRBJ1-2; maybe TRBD1 (5 bases). CDR3 length equals 14 residues. Germline V gives CDR1 SGHRS, CDR2 YFSETQ. The V end lost 5 bases, the J end lost 3 bases, and 14 bases lay between the germline ends. The CDR3 coding sequence is TGCGCCAGCAGTCGGTCAGGGTCCGACTATGGCTACACCTTC. It specifies CASSRSGSDYGYTF.

A few counts support this clonotype. This chain joins TRBV29-1 and TRBJ2-1; 13 positions agree with TRBD2. Germline V CDR1 and CDR2: SQVTM, ANQGSEA. Trimming cost V 5 bases and J 8 bases; bases outside gene matches: 18. This CDR3 contains 18 residues. The CDR3 spells CSVPYLKVRTSGSDEQFF. The CDR3 coding sequence is TGCAGCGTTCCCTACTTAAAAGTAAGGACTAGCGGGAGTGATGAGCAGTTCTTC.

The rearrangement joins TRBV29-1 to TRBJ2-1; D possibly corresponds to TRBD1 (5 bases). The DNA end favors TRBJ2-7, so the J call may be wrong. This CDR3 region has 13 residues. Germline V gene lookup returns CDR1 SQVTM and CDR2 ANQGSEA. CDR3 protein: CSANRLSYNEQYF. In DNA, the CDR3 is TGCAGCGCCAACAGGCTCTCCTACAATGAGCAGTACTTC.

The CDR3 region has the DNA TGCGCCAGCAGCCAAGAAGGCAGGGGCTCGACATCACCTAGCACAGATACGCAGTATTTT. This codes for CASSQEGRGSTSPSTDTQYF. The chain has TRBV4-1 and TRBJ2-3; tentative D call: TRBD1 (6 bases). The V and J ends lost 0 bases and 0 bases respectively, with 22 bases between them. This CDR3 has 20 residues. CDR1 is MGHRA, CDR2 YSYEKL, per germline.

The chain carries TRBV7-9 and TRBJ2-3, with D uncertain. This CDR3 is 13 amino acids long. V was trimmed by 5 bases and J by 4 bases, leaving 10 bases between them. The germline CDR1 and CDR2 sequences are SEHNR and FQNEAQ (reference sequence). CDR3 amino acids: CASSGLQADTQYF. CDR3 in DNA: TGTGCCAGCAGCGGCCTCCAAGCAGATACGCAGTATTTT.

The chain joins TRBV2 to TRBJ1-2; 8 nucleotides match TRBD1. The CDR3 is made up of 13 amino acids. Losses at the gene ends were 7 bases for V and 4 bases for J; bases not matched to a gene: 5. CDR1 is SNHLY and CDR2 is FYNNEI in the germline V gene. Here the CDR3 reads CASILTGGYGYTF. For the CDR3, the DNA is TGTGCCAGCATTTTAACAGGGGGCTATGGCTACACCTTC.

This clonotype was seen a handful of times. The V call is TRBV29-1, the J call TRBJ2-7, with 7 bases fitting TRBD2. Germline-derived CDR1 and CDR2 are SQVTM and ANQGSEA. The CDR3 is 15 residues long. Germline trimming cut 2 bases from V and 0 bases from J; bases unmatched to any gene: 7. The CDR3 spells CSVETPTSDSYEQYF. CDR3 bases: TGCAGCGTTGAAACCCCAACTAGCGACTCCTACGAGCAGTACTTC.

The chain links TRBV20-1 to TRBJ2-1; 9 bases agree with TRBD1. J gave up 8 bases and V 5 bases, and 10 bases lay outside the gene matches. Germline V gene data show CDR1 as DFQATT and CDR2 as SNEGSKA (reference sequence). The CDR3 has 14 amino acids. CDR3 sequence (DNA): TGCAGTGCTTCTCGGGACAGGGTCAACGATGAGCAGTTCTTC. Translated, it gives CSASRDRVNDEQFF.

The chain links TRBV20-1 to TRBJ2-4; D not resolved. Germline V gives CDR1 DFQATT, CDR2 SNEGSKA (reference sequence). The CDR3 has 11 residues. The ends were cut back, 3 bases at V and 13 bases at J, with 13 bases in the middle. CDR3 sequence (DNA): TGCAGTGCTAGTCCCGTCCTGCGGCAGTACTTC. It yields the protein CSASPVLRQYF.

The chain employs TRBV6-1 and TRBJ2-5; 7 bases agree with TRBD1. The J call may be mistaken, given a closer DNA end match to TRBJ2-7. The CDR3 has 16 residues. Germline lookup yields CDR1 MNHNS and CDR2 SASEGT. CDR3 residues: CASSPTPNRGVDEQYF. The CDR3 coding sequence is TGTGCCAGCAGTCCTACACCAAACAGGGGAGTCGACGAGCAGTACTTC.